This TCR beta chain was retrieved from a study of T cell repertoires in cytomegalovirus infection. Looking at the study overall: HLA-B-restricted CMV epitopes that are well studied were used alongside recently identified HLA-C-restricted ones. An indication of both CMV infection and matching HLA type came from public TCR beta signatures.

As for this clonotype: Its antigen remains unknown.

Study-wide results and caveats: CMV carriers with the relevant HLA were identified by cumulative public TCR beta family frequency. Clonotype analysis showed dominance of the ex vivo response by HLA-C-restricted CMV-specific TCR beta clonotypes.

TCRdb passed the reads through MiXCR, listing each CDR3 protein once. The data contain about a million distinct CDR3 sequences, less than 35% of them singletons. The starting material was cultured CD8+ T cells from PBMCs, obtained from culture after CMV antigen stimulation. The receptor was isolated from a human donor in good health (CMV status not recorded). Some clones in this sample may be carry-over from other donors' samples.

The CDR3: CASSHVVGNTEAFF. The CDR3 DNA reads TGCGCCAGCAGCCACGTAGTAGGAAACACTGAAGCTTTCTTT. The chain is built from TRBV4-3 and TRBJ1-1; D is undetermined. This CDR3 has 14 residues. The germline gives CDR1 LGHNA, CDR2 YSLEER. V was trimmed by 3 bases and J by 2 bases, leaving 10 bases between them.